This T cell receptor (beta chain) was recovered during a study of blood T cell repertoires in COVID-19. Study background: T cells, B-cell-depleted T cells, or PBMCs supplied cDNA or gDNA.

Here immunoSEQ multiplex PCR was the method, and the copy in TCRdb shows in-frame clones only, minus some. The data contain roughly 120,000 clones, 85% of them singletons. In its sample, this clone was seen a few times. The V gene end was trimmed by 2 bases and the J gene end by 1 base; junction bases not matched to a gene: 3. Germline-derived CDR1 and CDR2 are SGHNT and YYREEE (reference sequence). CDR3 length equals 15 residues. The rearrangement links TRBV5-4 to TRBJ2-7, with 10 bases that match TRBD1. The TCR was taken from a man older than 75 with acute or convalescent COVID-19. The sample taken for sequencing was peripheral blood. The CDR3 protein is CASSFGQGVSYEQYF. CDR3 sequence (DNA): TGTGCCAGCAGCTTCGGACAGGGGGTTTCCTACGAGCAGTACTTC.